The 19 T cell receptor beta chains in this list originate from one sample, sequenced in a study of shared clonotypes between healthy human individuals. Profiling relied on immunoSEQ multiplex PCR, and the TCRdb table lists in-frame clones only, not all of them. The sample lists some 2,000,000 clones, roughly 94% occurring once. It was CD45RO-negative cells, positively selected for CCR7, that made up naive CD8 cells, with terminally differentiated effector memory CD45RA+ cells excluded. Sequencing was performed on naive CD8+ T cells sorted from blood. The receptors were sampled from a man younger than 30 in good health.

This clone appeared a single time. This chain uses TRBV5-8 with TRBJ2-7; D is possibly TRBD1 or TRBD2 (5 bases each). The CDR3 loop spans 14 amino acids. Germline-derived CDR1 and CDR2 are SGHTS and YDEGEE. V shed 0 bases and J shed 5 bases, with 12 bases lying between them. DNA of the CDR3: TGTGCCAGCAGCTTGGTTTGGGGGACGAACGAGCAGTACTTC. This translates into CASSLVWGTNEQYF.

J is TRBJ1-3 and V is TRBV4-1, with D hard to call. The CDR3 is 16 amino acids. Trimming took 5 bases from V and 0 from J, leaving 14 bases between them. Germline V CDR1 and CDR2: MGHRA, YSYEKL. The CDR3 here is CASSTIASSSGNTIYF. The CDR3, as DNA: TGCGCCAGCAGCACCATAGCCTCGAGCTCTGGAAACACCATATATTTT.

The J gene is TRBJ2-7, the V gene TRBV7-6, with TRBD1 matching over 7 bases. Per the germline V gene, CDR1 is SGHVS and CDR2 is FNYEAQ. V was pared by 2 bases and J by 7 bases, with 5 bases of the junction left unmatched. CDR3 length: 13 residues. CDR3 in amino acids: CASSLKGAREQYF. DNA of the CDR3: TGTGCCAGCAGCTTAAAGGGGGCGCGAGAGCAGTACTTC.

This clone was found once. This chain uses TRBV6-5 with TRBJ1-5; D is unresolved. The V gene's germline CDR1 is MNHEY and CDR2 SVGAGI. Between the trimmed V and J ends, which lost 0 bases and 1 base, there was a span of 7 bases. CDR3 length: 15 residues. CDR3 amino acids: CASSYSGESNQPQHF. DNA for the CDR3: TGTGCCAGCAGTTACTCTGGGGAGAGCAATCAGCCCCAGCATTTT.

In regard to this clone: No DNA is shown, since the ends of the CDR3 on it are uncertain; the CDR3 is the one TCRdb lists. The J gene is TRBJ2-7, the V gene TRBV28. The length of the CDR3 is 16 amino acids, counting both ends. The V gene's germline CDR1 is MDHEN and CDR2 SYDVKM. CDR3 loop: CASSSGQGVPPYEQYF.

This chain connects TRBV10-2 to TRBJ2-1, with a weak D call TRBD2 (7 bases). From germline, CDR1 is WSHSY and CDR2 SAAADI. This CDR3 region has 14 residues. V lost 7 bases, J lost 7 bases, and 17 bases lay in between. CDR3 nucleotides: TGCGCCAGCAAAGAGGGGGGGCTGATAAATGAGCAGTTCTTC. It encodes CASKEGGLINEQFF.

The genes are TRBV5-6 and TRBJ2-3; D is undetermined. The CDR3 sequence is 13 residues long. V was pared by 2 bases and J by 4 bases, with 8 bases between. From germline, CDR1 is SGHDT and CDR2 YYEEEE. CDR3 nucleotides: TGTGCCAGCAGCTTCCAGGACGCAGATACGCAGTATTTT. Encoded protein: CASSFQDADTQYF.

The chain joins TRBV27 to TRBJ1-1; D unclear. Germline assignment: CDR1 MNHEY and CDR2 SMNVEV (reference sequence). The CDR3 loop spans 13 amino acids. Trimming shortened V by 2 bases and J by 3 bases, and 7 bases separated the two germline ends. The CDR3 region has the DNA TGTGCCAGCAGTTTAACGTACTACACTGAAGCTTTCTTT. It codes for CASSLTYYTEAFF.

This chain connects TRBV5-1 to TRBJ1-3; D unclear. CDR1 and CDR2 (germline): SGHRS, YFSETQ. The V end was cut by 2 bases, the J end by 0 bases, with 6 bases between. The CDR3 contains 14 residues. The CDR3 protein is CASSFAGSGNTIYF. The CDR3 DNA sequence: TGCGCCAGCAGCTTTGCCGGCTCTGGAAACACCATATATTTT.

The V and J genes are TRBV7-4 and TRBJ2-7; 13 positions match TRBD2. This CDR3 region has 15 residues. V lost 5 bases and J lost 3; bases outside the gene matches: 4. Germline CDR1 SGHVT, CDR2 SQSDAQ. CDR3 coding DNA: TGTGCCAGCAGCACTAGGACTAGCGGGAGCTACGAGCAGTACTTC. It is translated as CASSTRTSGSYEQYF.

The rearrangement uses TRBV28 and TRBJ1-4, with D unclear. Germline lookup yields CDR1 MDHEN and CDR2 SYDVKM. This CDR3 contains 15 residues. V was trimmed by 5 bases and J by 5 bases, leaving 15 bases between them. CDR3 residues: CASSLGSFVNEKLFF. The CDR3 DNA sequence: TGTGCCAGCAGTCTAGGGTCCTTCGTGAATGAAAAACTGTTTTTT. Supplemented by reference TRBV28 and TRBJ1-4, the full variable domain reads DVKVTQSSRYLVKRTGEKVFLECVQDMDHENMFWYRQDPGLGLRLIYFSYDVKMKEKGDIPEGYSVSREKKERFSLILESASTNQTSMYLCASSLGSFVNEKLFFGSGTQLSVL.

This chain joins TRBV10-2 and TRBJ2-7; 11 bases agree with TRBD2. Looked up from germline, CDR1 is WSHSY and CDR2 is SAAADI. This CDR3 has 16 residues. V was clipped by 0 bases and J by 4 bases; unmatched bases: 5. Here the CDR3 reads CASSESSGGGIYEQYF. CDR3 coding DNA: TGCGCCAGCAGTGAGTCTAGCGGGGGGGGAATATACGAGCAGTACTTC.

A word on this clone: The sample holds other DNA sequences that translate to the same CDR3. This rearrangement joins TRBV9 to TRBJ2-7; no reliable D call. V lost 4 bases, J lost 0 bases, and 11 bases lay in between. Germline V gene data show CDR1 as SGDLS and CDR2 as YYNGEE. The CDR3 length is 14 residues. The CDR3: CASSPTGASYEQYF. CDR3 nucleotide sequence: TGTGCCAGCAGCCCGACCGGAGCCTCCTACGAGCAGTACTTC.

The chain recombines TRBV15 with TRBJ2-2; TRBD1 or TRBD2 may be the D gene (5 bases each). The germline V and J ends were trimmed by 0 bases and 4 bases, with 12 bases remaining between them. In germline, CDR1 is LNHNV, CDR2 YYDKDF (reference sequence). The CDR3 is 16 amino acids. CDR3 in amino acids: CATSRERQGPTGELFF. The DNA for the CDR3 is TGTGCCACCAGCAGAGAAAGGCAGGGACCCACCGGGGAGCTGTTTTTT.

The chain links TRBV4-1 to TRBJ2-1, with D unclear. CDR1 is MGHRA and CDR2 is YSYEKL in the germline V gene. The CDR3 consists of 13 residues. V lost 2 bases and J 7 bases, leaving 9 bases between the germline ends. CDR3 sequence (DNA): TGCGCCAGCAGCCAACCCATCATAAATGAGCAGTTCTTC. It is translated as CASSQPIINEQFF.

As concerns this clone: The germline gene is not matched at one end of the junction; a read error may be the cause. The chain links TRBV7-7 to TRBJ2-1; the D gene is possibly TRBD1 (5 bases). The CDR3 consists of 16 residues. Per the germline V gene, CDR1 is SSHAT and CDR2 is FNYEAQ (reference sequence). CDR3 protein: CASSLTPYQGDNEQFF. The CDR3 nucleotides are TGTGCTAGCAGCCTCACCCCCTACCAGGGCGACAATGAGCAGTTCTTC.

This chain uses TRBV15 with TRBJ2-7; D is unresolved. V gave up 0 bases and J gave up 6 bases, with 12 bases separating them. This CDR3 spans 14 amino acids. Germline V gene sequence: CDR1 LNHNV, CDR2 YYDKDF (reference sequence). The CDR3 is CATSREGSALEQYF. CDR3 nucleotide sequence: TGTGCCACCAGCAGAGAGGGCAGCGCTCTCGAGCAGTACTTC.

This chain uses TRBV29-1 with TRBJ2-2; 10 nucleotides align to TRBD1. CDR3 length: 13 amino acids. CDR1 and CDR2 (germline): SQVTM, ANQGSEA. J was trimmed by 4 bases and V by 6 bases; bases with no gene match: 2. The CDR3 protein is CSVRTGGTGELFF. The CDR3, as DNA: TGCAGCGTGAGGACAGGGGGCACCGGGGAGCTGTTTTTT.

V is TRBV11-2 and J is TRBJ2-3; 9 nucleotides align to TRBD1. V lost 0 bases to trimming and J lost 5 bases; unmatched junction nucleotides: 9. The length of the CDR3 is 17 residues. Germline V gene data show CDR1 as SGHAT and CDR2 as FQNNGV. The CDR3 spells CASSLEGGTGSRDTQYF. For the CDR3, the DNA is TGTGCCAGCAGCTTAGAGGGTGGGACAGGGTCAAGAGATACGCAGTATTTT.